Listed below are T cell receptor beta chains from one sample, sequenced in a study of blood T cell repertoires in COVID-19. Assay used: immunoSEQ multiplex PCR; TCRdb lists only in-frame clones, some missing. The data contain 180,000 or so clones, approximately 90% of them seen just once; the ten biggest clones take up roughly 7%. Input material: peripheral blood. The receptors come from a woman aged 80 or older in a cohort sampled during active or convalescent COVID-19. Both conserved end residues are part of each CDR3. Fields, in order: J gene, clone size, V gene, D gene, CDR3 length, CDR3 protein, CDR3 DNA. The D gene is left open where the match is weak. Rows may omit the clone size; those that give it use once, few, many or a size class.

>TRBJ1-1|NA|TRBV28|NA|13
CASVQGMNTEAFF
TGTGCCAGCGTCCAGGGGATGAACACTGAAGCTTTCTTT
>TRBJ1-4|NA|TRBV7-9|NA|14
CASSLRQPNEKLFF
TGTGCCAGCAGCTTACGACAGCCTAATGAAAAACTGTTTTTT
>TRBJ1-5|NA|TRBV10-3|NA|14
CAIRKGEGNQPQHF
TGTGCCATCAGGAAGGGGGAGGGAAATCAGCCCCAGCATTTT
>TRBJ1-6|NA|TRBV10-3|TRBD1|17
CAISESIRTGDNSPLHF
TGTGCCATCAGTGAGTCGATCAGGACAGGGGACAATTCACCCCTCCACTTT
>TRBJ2-5|NA|TRBV5-1|TRBD1|16
CASRTGYDRGQETQYF
TGCGCCAGCAGAACCGGATACGACAGGGGGCAAGAGACCCAGTACTTC
>TRBJ2-7|NA|TRBV5-1|NA|14
CASSLDSRTYEQYF
TGCGCCAGCAGCTTGGACAGCCGAACCTACGAGCAGTACTTC
>TRBJ1-4|NA|TRBV5-6|NA|13
CASSQTGYEKLFF
TGTGCCAGCAGCCAAACAGGGTATGAAAAACTGTTTTTT
>TRBJ1-5|NA|TRBV7-2|NA|16
CASSLVSGYSNQPQHF
TGTGCCAGCAGCTTAGTTTCGGGTTATAGCAATCAGCCCCAGCATTTT
>TRBJ2-1|NA|TRBV7-9|NA|13
CASSLVSRDFVFF
TGTGCCAGCAGCTTAGTATCTCGGGACTTTGTGTTCTTC
>TRBJ1-1|NA|TRBV7-2|NA|16
CASSLVGAGVDTEAFF
TGTGCCAGCAGCTTAGTTGGGGCAGGGGTGGACACTGAAGCTTTCTTT
>TRBJ1-5|NA|TRBV18|TRBD1|15
CASSPGTGYNQPQHF
TGTGCCAGCTCACCAGGGACAGGCTACAATCAGCCCCAGCATTTT
>TRBJ1-1|NA|TRBV2|TRBD1|15
CASSDWDRGNTEAFF
TGTGCCAGCAGTGATTGGGACAGGGGAAACACTGAAGCTTTCTTT
>TRBJ1-1|NA|TRBV28|NA|13
CASSSSRGAEAFF
TGTGCCAGCAGTTCCTCCCGGGGGGCTGAAGCTTTCTTT
>TRBJ1-6|NA|TRBV5-1|TRBD1|15
CASSLAGQGSSPLHF
TGCGCCAGCAGCTTGGCAGGACAGGGGTCCTCACCCCTCCACTTT
>TRBJ1-2|NA|TRBV19|NA|14
CASSIVGRNYGYTF
TGTGCCAGTAGTATAGTCGGGAGAAACTATGGCTACACCTTC
>TRBJ2-7|NA|TRBV19|TRBD1|14
CASSADRVVGEQYF
TGTGCCAGTAGTGCCGACAGGGTAGTCGGCGAGCAGTACTTC
>TRBJ2-5|NA|TRBV11-2|NA|16
CASSLDQTMYQETQYF
TGTGCCAGCAGCTTAGATCAAACTATGTACCAAGAGACCCAGTACTTC
>TRBJ2-2|few|TRBV7-2|TRBD2|15
CASSQKRESTGELFF
TGTGCCAGCAGCCAAAAGCGGGAGAGCACCGGGGAGCTGTTTTTT
>TRBJ2-7|NA|TRBV10-3|TRBD2|15
CAISETSGGPYEQYF
TGTGCCATCAGTGAGACTAGCGGGGGGCCCTACGAGCAGTACTTC
>TRBJ2-3|NA|TRBV13|TRBD2|15
CASSFSGPSTDTQYF
TGTGCCAGCAGCTTTAGCGGGCCCAGCACAGATACGCAGTATTTT
>TRBJ2-3|NA|TRBV5-1|TRBD2|16
CASSLGAGGPVDTQYF
TGCGCCAGCAGCTTGGGAGCGGGGGGGCCGGTGGATACGCAGTATTTT
>TRBJ1-2|many|TRBV5-1|NA|14
CASSLATGNYGYTF
TGCGCCAGCAGCTTGGCGACTGGAAACTATGGCTACACCTTC
>TRBJ1-6|NA|TRBV5-1|NA|13
CASSLAGNSPLHF
TGCGCCAGCAGCTTGGCCGGGAATTCACCCCTCCACTTT
>TRBJ1-5|NA|TRBV5-4|TRBD1|18
CASTLRPGTGERDQPQHF
TGTGCCAGCACCCTAAGACCCGGGACAGGGGAACGCGATCAGCCCCAGCATTTT
>TRBJ1-1|NA|TRBV5-1|NA|14
CASSLGPGPTEAFF
TGCGCCAGCAGCTTGGGTCCGGGTCCCACTGAAGCTTTCTTT
>TRBJ1-2|once|TRBV7-2|NA|12
CASSSPRGGYTF
TGTGCCAGCAGCTCCCCCAGGGGTGGCTACACCTTC
>TRBJ1-1|NA|TRBV28|TRBD1|13
CASSLPGGSEAFF
TGTGCCAGCAGTTTACCAGGGGGCTCTGAAGCTTTCTTT
>TRBJ1-4|NA|TRBV30|TRBD1|11
CAGTGNEKLFF
TGTGCGGGGACAGGGAACGAAAAACTGTTTTTT
>TRBJ2-2|once|TRBV10-1|NA|15
CASSESGLGTGELFF
TGCGCCAGCAGTGAATCGGGGTTGGGCACCGGGGAGCTGTTTTTT
>TRBJ1-5|NA|TRBV3-1/TRBV3-2|NA|13
CASSQDGGKPQHF
TGTGCCAGCAGCCAAGATGGCGGAAAGCCCCAGCATTTT
>TRBJ2-6|NA|TRBV5-8|NA|18
CASSLQQWGDSGANVLTF
TGTGCCAGCAGCTTACAGCAGTGGGGCGACTCTGGGGCCAACGTCCTGACTTTC
>TRBJ1-4|NA|TRBV11-3|NA|14
CASSQTASNEKLFF
TGTGCCAGCAGCCAGACAGCTTCTAATGAAAAACTGTTTTTT
>TRBJ1-2|NA|TRBV19|TRBD1|15
CASKARDRGFYGYTF
TGTGCCAGTAAGGCTCGGGACAGGGGCTTCTATGGCTACACCTTC
>TRBJ1-5|NA|TRBV9|NA|15
CASSVGGSSNQPQHF
TGTGCCAGCAGCGTCGGGGGAAGTAGCAATCAGCCCCAGCATTTT
>TRBJ1-3|NA|TRBV4-3|TRBD1|17
CASSHSDRGYSGNTIYF
TGCGCCAGCAGCCATAGCGACAGGGGATACTCTGGAAACACCATATATTTT
>TRBJ2-7|NA|TRBV30|NA|12
CAWSVRGAEQYF
TGTGCCTGGAGTGTACGGGGGGCAGAGCAGTACTTC
>TRBJ1-5|NA|TRBV18|NA|13
CASGGGRNQPQHF
TGTGCCAGCGGGGGAGGGCGGAATCAGCCCCAGCATTTT
>TRBJ1-1|NA|TRBV24-1|TRBD1|18
CATSDPGWTGGGRAEAFF
TGTGCCACCAGTGATCCTGGATGGACAGGGGGCGGGAGGGCTGAAGCTTTCTTT
>TRBJ1-6|NA|TRBV27|TRBD1|16
CASSLQQGLHNSPLHF
TGTGCCAGCAGTTTGCAACAGGGGCTCCATAATTCACCCCTCCACTTT
>TRBJ2-7|NA|TRBV7-6|NA|14
CASSLAGPSYEQYF
TGTGCCAGCAGCTTAGCTGGCCCCTCCTACGAGCAGTACTTC
>TRBJ1-3|NA|TRBV5-1|NA|15
CASSLEAGIGNTIYF
TGCGCCAGCAGCTTGGAGGCAGGGATCGGAAACACCATATATTTT
>TRBJ2-7|few|TRBV5-4|NA|14
CASSLDRTTYEQYF
TGTGCCAGCAGCTTGGACAGGACTACCTACGAGCAGTACTTC
>TRBJ1-1|NA|TRBV5-1|TRBD1|14
CASSWTDRGTEAFF
TGCGCCAGCAGCTGGACCGACAGGGGTACTGAAGCTTTCTTT
>TRBJ2-3|once|TRBV5-6|NA|11
CASSAGGTQYF
TGTGCCAGCAGCGCCGGGGGTACGCAGTATTTT
>TRBJ2-5|NA|TRBV28|TRBD2|16
CASSFGLAGGEETQYF
TGTGCCAGCAGTTTCGGGCTAGCGGGGGGGGAAGAGACCCAGTACTTC
>TRBJ1-2|NA|TRBV24-1|NA|12
CATSWGRDVYTF
TGTGCCACCAGTTGGGGCAGGGATGTCTACACCTTC
>TRBJ1-4|NA|TRBV11-3|TRBD1|15
CASSILDRGNEKLFF
TGTGCCAGCAGCATTTTGGACAGGGGAAATGAAAAACTGTTTTTT
>TRBJ1-1|NA|TRBV7-2|NA|14
CASSLAGRRGYAFF
TGTGCCAGCAGCTTAGCCGGTCGTCGGGGGTATGCTTTCTTT
>TRBJ1-5|few|TRBV19|NA|13
CASSIPGEPPQHF
TGTGCCAGTAGTATACCCGGGGAACCGCCCCAGCATTTT
>TRBJ2-3|once|TRBV27|TRBD2|17
CASSLKASGSATDTQYF
TGTGCCAGCAGTTTAAAGGCTAGCGGGAGTGCGACAGATACGCAGTATTTT
>TRBJ2-7|NA|TRBV5-1|NA|12
CASSYDSYEQYF
TGCGCCAGCAGCTACGACAGCTACGAGCAGTACTTC
>TRBJ2-1|NA|TRBV6-2/TRBV6-3|NA|13
CASSYSGYNEQFF
TGTGCCAGCAGTTACAGCGGGTACAATGAGCAGTTCTTC
>TRBJ1-5|NA|TRBV10-3|NA|13
CAIRVASNQPQHF
TGTGCCATCAGGGTAGCGAGCAATCAGCCCCAGCATTTT
>TRBJ2-1|NA|TRBV30|TRBD2|14
CAWKLAGGRNEQFF
TGTGCCTGGAAACTAGCGGGGGGACGCAATGAGCAGTTCTTC
>TRBJ2-7|NA|TRBV4-1|NA|16
CASSQEITQGSYEQYF
TGCGCCAGCAGCCAAGAAATAACCCAGGGCTCCTACGAGCAGTACTTC
>TRBJ1-2|NA|TRBV30|NA|17
CAWGAEQTGGRGYGYTF
TGTGCCTGGGGAGCAGAACAGACAGGAGGTCGTGGCTATGGCTACACCTTC
>TRBJ1-3|few|TRBV5-4|NA|13
CASSLVSGNTIYF
TGTGCCAGCAGCTTGGTATCTGGAAACACCATATATTTT
>TRBJ1-3|NA|TRBV5-1|NA|14
CASSETFSGNTIYF
TGCGCCAGCAGCGAAACTTTCTCTGGAAACACCATATATTTT
>TRBJ2-2|NA|TRBV30|NA|13
CAWTGANTGELFF
TGTGCCTGGACAGGGGCTAACACCGGGGAGCTGTTTTTT
>TRBJ2-7|few|TRBV19|NA|14
CASSIYWGAYEQYF
TGTGCCAGTAGTATATATTGGGGCGCCTACGAGCAGTACTTC